Listed below are T cell receptor beta chains from one sample, sequenced in a study of T-cell memory formation after mild COVID-19. Via MiXCR, TCRdb re-called the 5' RACE reads, giving one row per CDR3 protein. This sample has 550,000 to 600,000 distinct CDR3 sequences, with 15% to 20% found just once. The sample taken for sequencing was PBMCs or a T cell subset sorted from them (not recorded which). All receptors derive from an adult woman who had mild COVID-19 (a few samples of this study predate the infection). Cell type and time point are not known. Each CDR3 is given with its conserved first and last residue. The order of the fields is V gene, J gene, D gene, clone size, CDR3 protein, CDR3 DNA. A D gene is named only where the DNA matches it firmly. The listing skips clone size in some rows; elsewhere it reads once, few, many or a size class.

v_gene: TRBV5-1
j_gene: TRBJ1-2
d_gene: NA
abundance: few
CDR3aa: CASRTYDGYGYTF
CDR3nt: TGCGCCAGCAGGACGTACGACGGCTATGGCTACACCTTC

v_gene: TRBV20-1
j_gene: TRBJ2-1
d_gene: NA
abundance: NA
CDR3aa: CSAWKSSYNEQFF
CDR3nt: TGCAGTGCGTGGAAGAGCTCCTACAATGAGCAGTTCTTC

v_gene: TRBV20-1
j_gene: TRBJ1-6
d_gene: TRBD1
abundance: NA
CDR3aa: CSARDRGTSPLHF
CDR3nt: TGCAGTGCTCGAGACAGGGGGACTTCACCCCTCCACTTT

v_gene: TRBV29-1
j_gene: TRBJ2-7
d_gene: NA
abundance: many
CDR3aa: CSVENTVTYEQYF
CDR3nt: TGCAGCGTTGAGAACACAGTCACCTACGAGCAGTACTTC

v_gene: TRBV7-9
j_gene: TRBJ2-5
d_gene: TRBD1
abundance: NA
CDR3aa: CASSLALTGVGETQYF
CDR3nt: TGTGCCAGCAGCTTAGCGCTGACAGGGGTAGGGGAGACCCAGTACTTC

v_gene: TRBV18
j_gene: TRBJ1-1
d_gene: TRBD1
abundance: NA
CDR3aa: CASSPGQGIMNTEAFF
CDR3nt: TGTGCCAGCTCACCCGGACAGGGCATCATGAACACTGAAGCTTTCTTT

v_gene: TRBV30
j_gene: TRBJ1-2
d_gene: TRBD1
abundance: few
CDR3aa: CAWSVPGRGIYGYTF
CDR3nt: TGTGCCTGGAGTGTACCTGGCAGGGGGATCTATGGCTACACCTTC

v_gene: TRBV30
j_gene: TRBJ1-2
d_gene: NA
abundance: NA
CDR3aa: CAWSRSTVGYTF
CDR3nt: TGTGCCTGGAGTAGGTCGACAGTCGGCTACACCTTC

v_gene: TRBV9
j_gene: TRBJ2-2
d_gene: TRBD2
abundance: NA
CDR3aa: CASSVKTSGQNTGELFF
CDR3nt: TGTGCCAGCAGCGTTAAGACTAGCGGGCAGAACACCGGGGAGCTGTTTTTT

v_gene: TRBV7-9
j_gene: TRBJ2-7
d_gene: TRBD1
abundance: few
CDR3aa: CASSADRGSFGGQYF
CDR3nt: TGTGCCAGCAGCGCCGACAGGGGGTCGTTCGGCGGGCAGTACTTC

v_gene: TRBV6-6
j_gene: TRBJ2-7
d_gene: NA
abundance: once
CDR3aa: CASASGAYEQYF
CDR3nt: TGTGCCAGCGCGTCCGGGGCCTACGAGCAGTACTTC

v_gene: TRBV9
j_gene: TRBJ2-1
d_gene: NA
abundance: many
CDR3aa: CASSPRTRDNEQFF
CDR3nt: TGTGCCAGCAGCCCTCGGACGCGGGACAATGAGCAGTTCTTC

v_gene: TRBV20-1
j_gene: TRBJ1-3
d_gene: NA
abundance: NA
CDR3aa: CSVQGGNTIYF
CDR3nt: TGCAGTGTTCAGGGGGGAAACACCATATATTTT

v_gene: TRBV9
j_gene: TRBJ2-1
d_gene: TRBD2
abundance: NA
CDR3aa: CASSEGGGLAGDEQFF
CDR3nt: TGTGCCAGCAGCGAGGGCGGGGGACTAGCGGGAGATGAGCAGTTCTTC

v_gene: TRBV29-1
j_gene: TRBJ2-1
d_gene: TRBD1
abundance: many
CDR3aa: CSVPGTGGWNEQFF
CDR3nt: TGCAGCGTCCCCGGGACAGGGGGCTGGAATGAGCAGTTCTTC

v_gene: TRBV7-9
j_gene: TRBJ1-1
d_gene: NA
abundance: NA
CDR3aa: CASSLGGEGTYTEAFF
CDR3nt: TGTGCCAGCAGCTTAGGGGGCGAAGGGACGTACACTGAAGCTTTCTTT

v_gene: TRBV21-1
j_gene: TRBJ2-4
d_gene: NA
abundance: NA
CDR3aa: CASSNCRTNIQYF
CDR3nt: TGTGCCAGCAGCAATTGTCGGACTAACATTCAGTACTTC

v_gene: TRBV6-5
j_gene: TRBJ1-1
d_gene: NA
abundance: NA
CDR3aa: CASSYTRQRNTEAFF
CDR3nt: TGTGCCAGCAGTTATACGCGACAAAGGAACACTGAAGCTTTCTTT

v_gene: TRBV12-3/TRBV12-4
j_gene: TRBJ2-2
d_gene: NA
abundance: few
CDR3aa: CASSFNGINGLFF
CDR3nt: TGTGCCAGCAGTTTTAATGGGATAAACGGGCTGTTTTTT

v_gene: TRBV5-6
j_gene: TRBJ2-2
d_gene: NA
abundance: many
CDR3aa: CASSGIEGGGELFF
CDR3nt: TGTGCCAGCAGCGGCATCGAGGGTGGCGGGGAGCTGTTTTTT

v_gene: TRBV3-1
j_gene: TRBJ1-5
d_gene: NA
abundance: many
CDR3aa: CASSQVLAQPQHF
CDR3nt: TGTGCCAGCAGCCAAGTCCTGGCGCAGCCCCAGCATTTT

v_gene: TRBV4-3
j_gene: TRBJ2-3
d_gene: TRBD2
abundance: few
CDR3aa: CASSQGLAGPDTQYF
CDR3nt: TGCGCCAGCAGCCAAGGACTAGCGGGACCAGATACGCAGTATTTT

v_gene: TRBV7-9
j_gene: TRBJ1-2
d_gene: NA
abundance: NA
CDR3aa: CASSFDGGNYGYTF
CDR3nt: TGTGCCAGCAGCTTCGACGGAGGTAACTATGGCTACACCTTC

v_gene: TRBV6-9
j_gene: TRBJ2-3
d_gene: TRBD1
abundance: few
CDR3aa: CASRGGRDRVWTDTQYF
CDR3nt: TGTGCCAGCAGGGGGGGCCGGGACAGGGTGTGGACAGATACGCAGTATTTT

v_gene: TRBV15
j_gene: TRBJ1-5
d_gene: TRBD1
abundance: NA
CDR3aa: CATSREDRGLNQPQHF
CDR3nt: TGTGCCACCAGCAGGGAAGACAGGGGATTGAATCAGCCCCAGCATTTT

v_gene: TRBV5-1
j_gene: TRBJ2-3
d_gene: TRBD2
abundance: few
CDR3aa: CASSRTGTTTDTQYF
CDR3nt: TGCGCCAGCAGCCGAACCGGGACTACTACAGATACGCAGTATTTT

v_gene: TRBV6-2/TRBV6-3
j_gene: TRBJ2-2
d_gene: NA
abundance: NA
CDR3aa: CASIYSVAVVTGELFF
CDR3nt: TGTGCCAGCATTTACTCCGTGGCAGTAGTCACCGGGGAGCTGTTTTTT

v_gene: TRBV6-2/TRBV6-3
j_gene: TRBJ2-1
d_gene: NA
abundance: few
CDR3aa: CASSTGVGNEQFF
CDR3nt: TGTGCCAGCAGTACCGGGGTGGGCAATGAGCAGTTCTTC

v_gene: TRBV2
j_gene: TRBJ2-7
d_gene: NA
abundance: few
CDR3aa: CASIVRRGSYEQYF
CDR3nt: TGTGCCAGCATCGTGAGGCGGGGTTCCTACGAGCAGTACTTC

v_gene: TRBV12-3/TRBV12-4
j_gene: TRBJ2-5
d_gene: NA
abundance: few
CDR3aa: CASSFSGGVEETQYF
CDR3nt: TGTGCCAGCAGTTTCTCAGGAGGGGTAGAGGAGACCCAGTACTTC

v_gene: TRBV15
j_gene: TRBJ1-5
d_gene: NA
abundance: few
CDR3aa: CATSTRRANQPQHF
CDR3nt: TGTGCCACCAGCACCCGGCGGGCCAATCAGCCCCAGCATTTT

v_gene: TRBV4-1
j_gene: TRBJ1-1
d_gene: NA
abundance: NA
CDR3aa: CASSPFLVNTEAFF
CDR3nt: TGCGCCAGCAGCCCCTTTCTAGTGAACACTGAAGCTTTCTTT

v_gene: TRBV27
j_gene: TRBJ1-4
d_gene: TRBD1
abundance: few
CDR3aa: CASSPGQGQNEKLFF
CDR3nt: TGTGCCAGCAGTCCGGGACAGGGGCAGAATGAAAAACTGTTTTTT

v_gene: TRBV12-3/TRBV12-4
j_gene: TRBJ2-2
d_gene: NA
abundance: NA
CDR3aa: CASSSGPNTGELFF
CDR3nt: TGTGCCAGCAGTTCTGGGCCGAACACCGGGGAGCTGTTTTTT

v_gene: TRBV25-1
j_gene: TRBJ2-7
d_gene: TRBD1
abundance: NA
CDR3aa: CASIEEQGGSYEQYF
CDR3nt: TGTGCCAGCATCGAGGAACAGGGGGGTTCCTACGAGCAGTACTTC

v_gene: TRBV15
j_gene: TRBJ1-3
d_gene: TRBD1
abundance: NA
CDR3aa: CATSSPWGQGASGNTIYF
CDR3nt: TGTGCCACCAGCAGTCCCTGGGGACAGGGGGCATCTGGAAACACCATATATTTT

v_gene: TRBV6-5
j_gene: TRBJ2-2
d_gene: NA
abundance: NA
CDR3aa: CASRAPVGNTGELFF
CDR3nt: TGTGCCAGCAGAGCCCCCGTAGGGAACACCGGGGAGCTGTTTTTT

v_gene: TRBV19
j_gene: TRBJ1-4
d_gene: NA
abundance: many
CDR3aa: CASSIQGYTNEKLFF
CDR3nt: TGTGCCAGTAGTATACAGGGGTACACTAATGAAAAACTGTTTTTT

v_gene: TRBV3-1
j_gene: TRBJ2-2
d_gene: TRBD1
abundance: NA
CDR3aa: CASSLTGQGTGELFF
CDR3nt: TGTGCCAGCAGCCTTACGGGACAGGGCACCGGGGAGCTGTTTTTT

v_gene: TRBV5-1
j_gene: TRBJ2-3
d_gene: TRBD1
abundance: few
CDR3aa: CASSLGRDRDATDTQYF
CDR3nt: TGCGCCAGCAGCTTGGGGCGGGACAGGGACGCCACAGATACGCAGTATTTT

v_gene: TRBV7-9
j_gene: TRBJ1-2
d_gene: NA
abundance: NA
CDR3aa: CASSSLTGPEGGYTF
CDR3nt: TGTGCCAGCAGCTCACTTACCGGGCCAGAGGGTGGCTACACCTTC

v_gene: TRBV9
j_gene: TRBJ2-3
d_gene: TRBD2
abundance: NA
CDR3aa: CASSASSGISDTQYF
CDR3nt: TGTGCCAGCAGCGCGTCTAGCGGGATCTCAGATACGCAGTATTTT

v_gene: TRBV7-2
j_gene: TRBJ2-3
d_gene: NA
abundance: many
CDR3aa: CASSPVATTDTQYF
CDR3nt: TGTGCCAGCAGCCCTGTAGCGACCACAGATACGCAGTATTTT

v_gene: TRBV4-2
j_gene: TRBJ2-7
d_gene: NA
abundance: many
CDR3aa: CASSQDGEGGYEQYF
CDR3nt: TGTGCCAGCAGCCAAGACGGCGAGGGCGGCTACGAGCAGTACTTC

v_gene: TRBV7-9
j_gene: TRBJ2-1
d_gene: NA
abundance: few
CDR3aa: CASSLTSDTYNEQFF
CDR3nt: TGTGCCAGCAGCTTAACAAGCGATACCTACAATGAGCAGTTCTTC

v_gene: TRBV3-1
j_gene: TRBJ1-6
d_gene: TRBD1
abundance: NA
CDR3aa: CASSHAGTAYNSPLHF
CDR3nt: TGTGCCAGCAGCCACGCCGGGACAGCCTATAATTCACCCCTCCACTTT

v_gene: TRBV6-1
j_gene: TRBJ2-7
d_gene: NA
abundance: NA
CDR3aa: CASSGQASEQYF
CDR3nt: TGTGCCAGCAGTGGACAGGCGAGCGAGCAGTACTTC

v_gene: TRBV7-3
j_gene: TRBJ2-6
d_gene: NA
abundance: few
CDR3aa: CASSPTFSGANVLTF
CDR3nt: TGTGCCAGCAGCCCGACATTTTCTGGGGCCAACGTCCTGACTTTC

v_gene: TRBV10-3
j_gene: TRBJ2-5
d_gene: TRBD1
abundance: NA
CDR3aa: CAISEAPSGARGGRTQYF
CDR3nt: TGTGCCATCAGCGAAGCCCCCTCCGGGGCCCGAGGGGGCCGGACCCAGTACTTC

v_gene: TRBV6-5
j_gene: TRBJ2-1
d_gene: NA
abundance: NA
CDR3aa: CASRGTPYSYNEQFF
CDR3nt: TGTGCCAGCAGAGGGACACCCTACTCCTACAATGAGCAGTTCTTC

v_gene: TRBV7-9
j_gene: TRBJ2-5
d_gene: TRBD2
abundance: NA
CDR3aa: CASSPGLAGVVETQYF
CDR3nt: TGTGCCAGCAGCCCGGGACTAGCGGGAGTAGTAGAGACCCAGTACTTC

v_gene: TRBV6-2/TRBV6-3
j_gene: TRBJ2-5
d_gene: TRBD2
abundance: NA
CDR3aa: CASSYSADGRAGGQETQYF
CDR3nt: TGTGCCAGCAGTTACTCGGCGGACGGGAGGGCCGGGGGACAAGAGACCCAGTACTTC

v_gene: TRBV7-9
j_gene: TRBJ1-2
d_gene: NA
abundance: NA
CDR3aa: CAIPRELRGYTF
CDR3nt: TGTGCCATCCCGCGGGAGTTACGTGGCTACACCTTC

v_gene: TRBV5-6
j_gene: TRBJ1-5
d_gene: NA
abundance: NA
CDR3aa: CASSLRHNQPQHF
CDR3nt: TGTGCCAGCAGCTTGAGGCACAATCAGCCCCAGCATTTT

v_gene: TRBV5-4
j_gene: TRBJ2-3
d_gene: NA
abundance: few
CDR3aa: CASSLGPRGTDTQYF
CDR3nt: TGTGCCAGCAGCTTGGGGCCGAGGGGCACAGATACGCAGTATTTT

v_gene: TRBV29-1
j_gene: TRBJ1-2
d_gene: NA
abundance: few
CDR3aa: CSVAWGGRNYGYTF
CDR3nt: TGCAGCGTCGCGTGGGGGGGGCGGAACTATGGCTACACCTTC

v_gene: TRBV3-1
j_gene: TRBJ2-7
d_gene: TRBD1
abundance: NA
CDR3aa: CASSHRQGYEQYF
CDR3nt: TGTGCCAGCAGCCATCGACAGGGCTACGAGCAGTACTTC